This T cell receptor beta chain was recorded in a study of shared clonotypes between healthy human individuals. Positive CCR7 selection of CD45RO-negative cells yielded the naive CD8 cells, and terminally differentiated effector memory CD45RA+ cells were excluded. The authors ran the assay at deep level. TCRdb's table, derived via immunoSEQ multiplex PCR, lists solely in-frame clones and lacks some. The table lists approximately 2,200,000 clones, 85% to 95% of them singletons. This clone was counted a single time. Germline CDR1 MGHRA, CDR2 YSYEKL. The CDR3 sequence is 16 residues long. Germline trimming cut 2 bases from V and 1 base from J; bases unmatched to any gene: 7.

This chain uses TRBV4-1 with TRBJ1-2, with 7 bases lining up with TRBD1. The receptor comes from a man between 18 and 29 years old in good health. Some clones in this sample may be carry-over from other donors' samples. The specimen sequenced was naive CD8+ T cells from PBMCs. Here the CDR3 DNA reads TGCGCCAGCAGCCAATCCGGGACAGAGATTAACTATGGCTACACCTTC. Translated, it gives CASSQSGTEINYGYTF.